This entry features one T cell receptor beta chain sequence. The data were taken from a study of blood T cell repertoires in COVID-19. Study in general: T cells, B-cell-depleted T cells, or PBMCs supplied cDNA or gDNA.

Measured with immunoSEQ multiplex PCR; TCRdb has only the in-frame clones, and not every one. The sample contains roughly 200,000 clones, around 88% of which appear only once. CDR3 length equals 12 residues. Per germline, CDR1 SGHRS and CDR2 YFSETQ. The V end lost 0 bases, the J end lost 5 bases, and 4 bases lay between the germline ends. This sequence was found in a woman between 25 and 40 years old with acute or convalescent COVID-19. The specimen sequenced was peripheral blood. The genes are TRBV5-1 and TRBJ2-3, with D unresolved. This CDR3 is CASSLAGDTQYF. In nucleotides, the CDR3 is TGCGCCAGCAGCTTGGCCGGAGATACGCAGTATTTT.